These T cell receptor beta chains were read from a single sample in a study of graft-versus-host responses after intestinal transplantation. Their antigen targets remain unknown. The assay was immunoSEQ multiplex PCR, and TCRdb's table has in-frame clones only and misses some. The table lists over 55,000 clones, over 75% of them singletons. The specimen was unstimulated CD4+ T cells sorted from spleen or lymph node cells, collected before transplant. Receptors originate from a human donor who was the organ donor for an intestinal transplant. Both conserved end residues are part of each CDR3. A D gene is named only where the DNA matches it firmly. Size values are once, few and many counts, or a class for expanded clones, and some rows have none.

>16|TRBV5-6|TRBJ1-5|TRBD1|NA
CASSSGGGQGNQPQHF
TGTGCCAGCAGCTCGGGGGGGGGACAGGGGAATCAGCCCCAGCATTTT
>15|TRBV7-7|TRBJ2-5|TRBD2|NA
CASSVLAGPQETQYF
TGTGCTAGCAGTGTACTAGCGGGACCCCAAGAGACCCAGTACTTC
>14|TRBV6-5|TRBJ1-5|TRBD1|NA
CASSLDRGHQPQHF
TGTGCCAGCAGCCTCGACAGGGGGCATCAGCCCCAGCATTTT
>16|TRBV19|TRBJ2-3|TRBD2|NA
CAGSMMGGGATDTQYF
TGTGCCGGTAGTATGATGGGCGGGGGGGCAACAGATACGCAGTATTTT
>17|TRBV7-6|TRBJ1-5|NA|NA
CASSLDTRLGGNQPQHF
TGTGCCAGCAGCTTAGACACACGACTCGGGGGCAATCAGCCCCAGCATTTT
>12|TRBV6-6|TRBJ2-1|NA|once
CASSYNVDEQFF
TGTGCCAGCAGTTACAATGTCGATGAGCAGTTCTTC
>13|TRBV18|TRBJ1-2|NA|NA
CASSPGEIYGYTF
TGTGCCAGCTCACCCGGAGAAATCTATGGCTACACCTTC
>13|TRBV29-1|TRBJ2-5|NA|few
CSVEGRYQETQYF
TGCAGCGTTGAGGGGCGGTACCAAGAGACCCAGTACTTC
>13|TRBV18|TRBJ1-1|TRBD1|NA
CASSPDRGTEAFF
TGTGCCAGCTCTCCTGACAGGGGCACTGAAGCTTTCTTT
>15|TRBV6-5|TRBJ2-2|NA|NA
CASTQANANTGELFF
TGTGCCAGCACCCAGGCAAACGCGAACACCGGGGAGCTGTTTTTT
>15|TRBV5-1|TRBJ2-1|NA|NA
CASSLDVAANNEQFF
TGCGCCAGCAGCTTGGATGTAGCGGCAAACAATGAGCAGTTCTTC
>13|TRBV5-1|TRBJ1-1|NA|NA
CASSLKGITEAFF
TGCGCCAGCAGCTTGAAGGGGATCACTGAAGCTTTCTTT
>13|TRBV6-5|TRBJ2-5|NA|NA
CASSHLTRETQYF
TGTGCCAGCAGCCATCTGACGAGGGAGACCCAGTACTTC
>15|TRBV19|TRBJ2-1|NA|NA
CASSPTTISYNEQFF
TGTGCCAGTTCCCCGACTACCATCTCCTACAATGAGCAGTTCTTC
>16|TRBV5-1|TRBJ2-3|TRBD1|NA
CASSSDRGLVTDTQYF
TGCGCCAGCAGCTCGGACAGGGGATTGGTAACAGATACGCAGTATTTT
>14|TRBV27|TRBJ1-6|NA|NA
CASSLAVYNSPLHF
TGTGCCAGCAGTTTGGCCGTGTATAATTCACCCCTCCACTTT
>15|TRBV5-1|TRBJ2-6|NA|NA
CASSLYSSGANVLTF
TGCGCCAGCAGCTTGTACAGCTCTGGGGCCAACGTCCTGACTTTC
>14|TRBV2|TRBJ1-5|NA|NA
CASEAGDVDQPQHF
TGTGCCAGCGAAGCAGGGGATGTCGATCAGCCCCAGCATTTT
>14|TRBV29-1|TRBJ1-4|NA|once
CSVRSGTTNEKLFF
TGCAGCGTTAGGTCGGGAACGACTAATGAAAAACTGTTTTTT
>16|TRBV18|TRBJ1-1|TRBD1|NA
CASSPQAGGFDTEAFF
TGTGCCAGCTCACCCCAGGCAGGGGGCTTTGACACTGAAGCTTTCTTT
>20|TRBV27|TRBJ2-2|TRBD1|NA
CASSFNPLRGRGRDTGELFF
TGTGCCAGCAGTTTTAACCCTCTTCGGGGCAGGGGGCGCGACACCGGGGAGCTGTTTTTT
>13|TRBV2|TRBJ1-1|NA|NA
CASVWGPNTEAFF
TGTGCCAGCGTTTGGGGGCCCAACACTGAAGCTTTCTTT
>14|TRBV12-2|TRBJ1-1|NA|NA
CASRFDRLNTEAFF
TGTGCAAGTCGCTTTGACAGACTGAACACTGAAGCTTTCTTT
>15|TRBV28|TRBJ2-3|TRBD2|NA
CASSLLAGGLITQYF
TGTGCCAGCAGTCTACTAGCGGGGGGGCTCATTACGCAGTATTTT
>17|TRBV28|TRBJ1-1|TRBD1|once
CASSLVLPDRVGTEAFF
TGTGCCAGCAGTCTCGTTCTCCCTGACAGGGTGGGGACTGAAGCTTTCTTT
>16|TRBV7-2|TRBJ2-2|TRBD2|NA
CASSQGGGAINGELFF
TGTGCCAGCAGCCAGGGCGGGGGGGCGATCAACGGGGAGCTGTTTTTT
>18|TRBV28|TRBJ2-2|TRBD2|NA
CASSLPGLAGENTGELFF
TGTGCCAGCAGTTTGCCGGGACTAGCGGGGGAGAACACCGGGGAGCTGTTTTTT
>16|TRBV7-8|TRBJ1-2|TRBD1|NA
CASSGRGQNLNYGYTF
TGTGCCAGCAGCGGCCGGGGACAGAACCTCAACTATGGCTACACCTTC
>14|TRBV10-3|TRBJ2-1|TRBD1|NA
CAISRDRGYNEQFF
TGTGCCATCAGTCGGGACAGGGGTTACAATGAGCAGTTCTTC
>14|TRBV28|TRBJ1-2|TRBD1|NA
CASSSGTGAYGYTF
TGTGCCAGCAGTTCCGGGACAGGGGCCTATGGCTACACCTTC
>16|TRBV7-2|TRBJ2-3|TRBD2|NA
CASSRQGSGGADTQYF
TGTGCCAGCAGCCGACAGGGTAGCGGGGGAGCAGATACGCAGTATTTT
>16|TRBV19|TRBJ1-1|NA|NA
CASSIASLGGNTEAFF
TGTGCCAGTAGTATTGCGTCCCTCGGGGGGAATACTGAAGCTTTCTTT
>15|TRBV5-1|TRBJ2-1|TRBD2|once
CASSPGLAGRNEQFF
TGCGCCAGCAGCCCGGGACTAGCGGGGAGGAATGAGCAGTTCTTC
>16|TRBV7-2|TRBJ2-5|TRBD2|NA
CASSPTLSGGQETQYF
TGTGCCAGCAGCCCAACCCTGTCGGGGGGACAAGAGACCCAGTACTTC
>15|TRBV2|TRBJ2-5|NA|few
CASSDPGRRGETQYF
TGTGCCAGCAGTGACCCCGGGAGACGAGGAGAGACCCAGTACTTC
>15|TRBV9|TRBJ1-2|TRBD1|NA
CASSVDVQGAAGYTF
TGTGCCAGCAGCGTCGACGTACAGGGGGCGGCCGGCTACACCTTC
>15|TRBV7-9|TRBJ1-4|NA|NA
CASSLGQGLYEKLFF
TGTGCCAGCAGCTTGGGGCAGGGCCTTTATGAAAAACTGTTTTTT
>15|TRBV19|TRBJ2-1|TRBD2|NA
CASSIVASGGNEQFF
TGTGCCAGTAGTATAGTGGCTAGCGGGGGGAATGAGCAGTTCTTC
>14|TRBV2|TRBJ2-3|NA|NA
CASSEGTSRDTQYF
TGTGCCAGCAGTGAGGGGACTTCAAGAGATACGCAGTATTTT
>15|TRBV7-6|TRBJ1-6|TRBD1|NA
CASSSGQGGNPPLHF
TGTGCCAGCAGCTCGGGACAGGGGGGTAATCCACCCCTCCACTTT
>15|TRBV6-1|TRBJ2-3|TRBD1|NA
CASSEGVTGPDTQYF
TGTGCCAGCAGTGAGGGAGTGACAGGGCCAGATACGCAGTATTTT
>13|TRBV5-6|TRBJ2-2|NA|once
CASNRQNTGELFF
TGTGCCAGCAACCGACAAAACACCGGGGAGCTGTTTTTT
>17|TRBV30|TRBJ2-3|TRBD2|once
CAWRNIGLAGGPDTQYF
TGTGCCTGGAGAAACATCGGCCTAGCGGGGGGGCCAGATACGCAGTATTTT
>14|TRBV10-2|TRBJ1-2|TRBD1|NA
CATYQTGGAYGYTF
TGCGCCACTTACCAGACAGGGGGCGCCTATGGCTACACCTTC
>14|TRBV9|TRBJ1-2|NA|NA
CASSDPAVSEGYTF
TGTGCCAGCAGCGACCCTGCGGTTTCGGAGGGCTACACCTTC
>13|TRBV5-1|TRBJ1-1|TRBD1|NA
CASSLQGSTEAFF
TGCGCCAGCAGCTTACAGGGGAGCACTGAAGCTTTCTTT
>16|TRBV19|TRBJ1-5|TRBD1|NA
CASSIEPGQTNQPQHF
TGTGCCAGTAGTATAGAGCCGGGACAGACAAATCAGCCCCAGCATTTT
>13|TRBV18|TRBJ1-1|NA|NA
CASSPTANTEAFF
TGTGCCAGCTCACCGACAGCTAACACTGAAGCTTTCTTT
>14|TRBV30|TRBJ2-5|NA|NA
CAWMIPGGQETQYF
TGTGCCTGGATGATACCCGGGGGTCAAGAGACCCAGTACTTC
>9|TRBV29-1|TRBJ1-2|NA|NA
CSVSGEGTF
TGCAGCGTTTCAGGGGAGGGGACCTTC
>15|TRBV2|TRBJ2-3|NA|NA
CASSDRRASTDTQYF
TGTGCCAGCAGTGACCGGAGGGCTAGCACAGATACGCAGTATTTT